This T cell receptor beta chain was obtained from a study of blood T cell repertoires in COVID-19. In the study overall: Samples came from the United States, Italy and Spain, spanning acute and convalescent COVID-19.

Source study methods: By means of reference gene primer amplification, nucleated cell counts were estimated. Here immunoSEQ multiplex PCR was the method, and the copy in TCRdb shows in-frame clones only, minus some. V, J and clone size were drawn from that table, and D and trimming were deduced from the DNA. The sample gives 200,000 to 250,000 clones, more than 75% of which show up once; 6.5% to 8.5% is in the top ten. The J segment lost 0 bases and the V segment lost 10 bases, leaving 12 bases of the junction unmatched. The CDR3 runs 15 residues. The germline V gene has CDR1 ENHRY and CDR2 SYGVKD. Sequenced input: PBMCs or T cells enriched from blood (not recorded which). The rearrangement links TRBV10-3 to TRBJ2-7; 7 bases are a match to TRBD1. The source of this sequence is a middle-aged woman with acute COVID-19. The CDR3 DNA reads TGTGCCACAGCCCAGGTAGGGGGCGCCTCCTACGAGCAGTACTTC. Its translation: CATAQVGGASYEQYF.